These T cell receptor beta chains were read from a single sample in a study of breast tumors, draining lymph nodes, adjacent tissues. One entry per CDR3 protein, called by TCRdb with MiXCR from the multiplex PCR reads. Of under 25,000 distinct CDR3 sequences listed, roughly 44% are singletons. The sample was breast tumor tissue. The receptors stem from a female donor with breast cancer. Some clones in this sample may be carry-over from other donors' samples. Both conserved end residues are part of each CDR3. The order of the fields is CDR3 protein, CDR3 DNA, J gene, D gene, clone size, V gene. D genes are given only for firm matches. Clone size is stated in some rows and not others, as once, few, many or a class when expanded.

cdr3_aa: CASSPRLAGDYNEQFF
cdr3_nt: TGTGCCAGCAGCCCTCGACTAGCGGGAGACTACAATGAGCAGTTCTTC
j_call: TRBJ2-1
d_call: TRBD2
clone_size: NA
v_call: TRBV7-2

cdr3_aa: CASSPGQLYGYTF
cdr3_nt: TGTGCCAGCAGCCCCGGACAGCTCTATGGCTACACCTTC
j_call: TRBJ1-2
d_call: NA
clone_size: NA
v_call: TRBV7-2

cdr3_aa: CASETARTSGANVLTF
cdr3_nt: TGTGCCAGCGAGACGGCTCGGACCTCTGGGGCCAACGTCCTGACTTTC
j_call: TRBJ2-6
d_call: NA
clone_size: many
v_call: TRBV2

cdr3_aa: CASSLLNQPQHF
cdr3_nt: TGTGCCAGCAGTTTACTCAATCAGCCCCAGCATTTT
j_call: TRBJ1-5
d_call: NA
clone_size: NA
v_call: TRBV28

cdr3_aa: CASSLSRGGAGSWETQYF
cdr3_nt: TGTGCCAGCAGCTTATCGAGAGGGGGCGCCGGGAGCTGGGAGACCCAGTACTTC
j_call: TRBJ2-5
d_call: NA
clone_size: NA
v_call: TRBV7-2

cdr3_aa: CASSLSSYEQFF
cdr3_nt: TGTGCCAGCAGTTTGTCCTCGTATGAGCAGTTCTTC
j_call: TRBJ2-1
d_call: NA
clone_size: many
v_call: TRBV12-3/TRBV12-4

cdr3_aa: CASSVGTGSNQPQHF
cdr3_nt: TGTGCCAGCAGCGTAGGGACAGGGAGCAATCAGCCCCAGCATTTT
j_call: TRBJ1-5
d_call: TRBD1
clone_size: many
v_call: TRBV9

cdr3_aa: CASSFAAGGSGTQYF
cdr3_nt: TGTGCCAGCAGTTTCGCAGCGGGGGGGTCGGGGACCCAGTACTTC
j_call: TRBJ2-5
d_call: TRBD2
clone_size: many
v_call: TRBV12-3/TRBV12-4

cdr3_aa: CASSLSATTGELFF
cdr3_nt: TGTGCCAGCAGCTTATCCGCGACCACCGGGGAGCTGTTTTTT
j_call: TRBJ2-2
d_call: NA
clone_size: many
v_call: TRBV5-6

cdr3_aa: CSARDNDRYTF
cdr3_nt: TGCAGTGCTAGAGATAACGATCGCTACACCTTC
j_call: TRBJ1-2
d_call: NA
clone_size: medium-sized
v_call: TRBV20-1

cdr3_aa: CASSVVGGAGKLFF
cdr3_nt: TGTGCCAGCAGCGTAGTCGGGGGGGCCGGAAAACTGTTTTTT
j_call: TRBJ1-4
d_call: NA
clone_size: many
v_call: TRBV9

cdr3_aa: CSARDRQETQYF
cdr3_nt: TGCAGTGCTAGAGACAGACAAGAGACCCAGTACTTC
j_call: TRBJ2-5
d_call: NA
clone_size: NA
v_call: TRBV20-1

cdr3_aa: CASKLSRDSEQYF
cdr3_nt: TGTGCCAGCAAACTCTCCCGGGACTCGGAGCAGTACTTC
j_call: TRBJ2-7
d_call: NA
clone_size: many
v_call: TRBV6-5

cdr3_aa: CASSQDWGSTDTQYF
cdr3_nt: TGTGCCAGTAGTCAGGACTGGGGTAGCACAGATACGCAGTATTTT
j_call: TRBJ2-3
d_call: NA
clone_size: few
v_call: TRBV19

cdr3_aa: CAISEGRLNTEAFF
cdr3_nt: TGTGCCATCAGTGAGGGACGGCTAAACACTGAAGCTTTCTTT
j_call: TRBJ1-1
d_call: NA
clone_size: few
v_call: TRBV10-3

cdr3_aa: CASRPTGVSNQPQHF
cdr3_nt: TGTGCCAGCAGACCAACAGGGGTTAGCAATCAGCCCCAGCATTTT
j_call: TRBJ1-5
d_call: TRBD1
clone_size: many
v_call: TRBV12-3/TRBV12-4

cdr3_aa: CASSVTAGGKDEQYF
cdr3_nt: TGCGCCAGCAGCGTGACGGCAGGGGGCAAGGACGAGCAGTACTTC
j_call: TRBJ2-7
d_call: TRBD1
clone_size: once
v_call: TRBV4-1

cdr3_aa: CASSPTRSGSYEQYF
cdr3_nt: TGTGCCAGCAGCCCGACAAGGTCGGGGTCCTACGAGCAGTACTTC
j_call: TRBJ2-7
d_call: NA
clone_size: medium-sized
v_call: TRBV7-2

cdr3_aa: CATSGRDSYGYTF
cdr3_nt: TGTGCCACCAGTGGCCGGGACAGCTATGGCTACACCTTC
j_call: TRBJ1-2
d_call: TRBD1
clone_size: NA
v_call: TRBV24-1

cdr3_aa: CASSSRDYPTDTQYF
cdr3_nt: TGTGCCAGTAGTAGCCGGGACTACCCCACAGATACGCAGTATTTT
j_call: TRBJ2-3
d_call: TRBD2
clone_size: NA
v_call: TRBV19

cdr3_aa: CASSFGLAGRWDNEQFF
cdr3_nt: TGTGCCAGCAGCTTCGGACTAGCGGGAAGGTGGGACAATGAGCAGTTCTTC
j_call: TRBJ2-1
d_call: TRBD2
clone_size: many
v_call: TRBV13

cdr3_aa: CSASRDTAYEQYF
cdr3_nt: TGCAGTGCTTCCCGGGACACCGCCTACGAGCAGTACTTC
j_call: TRBJ2-7
d_call: NA
clone_size: medium-sized
v_call: TRBV20-1

cdr3_aa: CATATGPSNQPQHF
cdr3_nt: TGTGCCACTGCGACAGGGCCTAGCAATCAGCCCCAGCATTTT
j_call: TRBJ1-5
d_call: TRBD1
clone_size: medium-sized
v_call: TRBV7-8

cdr3_aa: CASRHGGAAGVRTYEQYF
cdr3_nt: TGTGCCAGCCGTCATGGGGGGGCAGCGGGAGTTAGAACCTACGAGCAGTACTTC
j_call: TRBJ2-7
d_call: TRBD2
clone_size: many
v_call: TRBV28

cdr3_aa: CASSPTQGREQYF
cdr3_nt: TGTGCCAGCAGCCCAACCCAGGGACGCGAGCAGTACTTC
j_call: TRBJ2-7
d_call: NA
clone_size: many
v_call: TRBV6-6

cdr3_aa: CASSIRRGADTQYF
cdr3_nt: TGTGCCAGTAGTATTCGACGGGGAGCGGATACGCAGTATTTT
j_call: TRBJ2-3
d_call: NA
clone_size: few
v_call: TRBV19

cdr3_aa: CASSHAPLTNTDTQYF
cdr3_nt: TGTGCCAGCAGTCACGCCCCATTAACGAACACAGATACGCAGTATTTT
j_call: TRBJ2-3
d_call: NA
clone_size: many
v_call: TRBV6-6

cdr3_aa: CASSPDQNGQFF
cdr3_nt: TGTGCCAGCAGCCCGGACCAGAATGGGCAGTTCTTC
j_call: TRBJ2-1
d_call: NA
clone_size: many
v_call: TRBV9